Listed below are T cell receptor beta chains from one sample, sequenced in a study of blood T cells in healthy people across ages. One entry per CDR3 protein results from TCRdb running MiXCR on the 5' RACE reads. The data contain about 650,000 distinct CDR3 sequences, about 34% of them singletons. The specimen sequenced was blood. The receptor set was obtained from a woman of 80 years or more in good health. The CDR3 runs from the conserved cysteine through the conserved F or W. The D gene is left open where the match is weak. Expanded clones get a size class; other rows say once, few or many, or leave the size out.

D	size	V	J	CDR3	DNA
NA	few	TRBV10-3	TRBJ1-6	CASGGGLGSPLHF	TGTGCCTCGGGTGGAGGGCTGGGGTCACCCCTCCACTTT
TRBD2	many	TRBV20-1	TRBJ2-1	CSASGAGGGKSYNEQFF	TGCAGTGCTAGTGGGGCGGGGGGGGGTAAATCCTACAATGAGCAGTTCTTC
TRBD2	many	TRBV4-1	TRBJ2-7	CASSQVGTSGGAYEQYF	TGCGCCAGCAGCCAAGTGGGGACTAGCGGGGGGGCGTATGAGCAGTACTTC
NA	NA	TRBV2	TRBJ1-1	CASRENRRGTEAFF	TGTGCCAGCAGGGAAAACAGAAGGGGCACTGAAGCTTTCTTT
TRBD2	many	TRBV12-3/TRBV12-4	TRBJ2-3	CASSPSGGTSSTDTQYF	TGTGCCAGCAGTCCTAGCGGGGGGACATCTAGCACAGATACGCAGTATTTT
NA	NA	TRBV10-3	TRBJ1-4	CAISDGGRGTNEKLFF	TGTGCCATCAGTGACGGCGGACGAGGAACTAATGAAAAACTGTTTTTT
NA	few	TRBV18	TRBJ1-1	CASSPGTRTLNTEAFF	TGTGCCAGCTCACCCGGGACAAGAACTCTGAACACTGAAGCTTTCTTT
TRBD1	many	TRBV29-1	TRBJ2-1	CSAPTGQGADEQFF	TGCAGCGCTCCGACCGGACAGGGGGCCGATGAGCAGTTCTTC
NA	NA	TRBV30	TRBJ1-5	CAWSVEWVSQPQHF	TGTGCCTGGAGTGTTGAGTGGGTTTCTCAGCCCCAGCATTTT
TRBD2	NA	TRBV11-2	TRBJ2-7	CASSLLGRASGSGYEQYF	TGTGCCAGCAGCTTACTGGGTCGTGCTAGCGGGAGTGGCTACGAGCAGTACTTC
NA	many	TRBV7-3	TRBJ2-5	CASSPTGRQEETQYF	TGTGCCAGCAGCCCTACGGGTAGGCAGGAGGAGACCCAGTACTTC
NA	many	TRBV7-8	TRBJ1-6	CASSLDRAGSPLHF	TGTGCCAGCAGCTTAGACAGGGCGGGTTCACCCCTCCACTTT
NA	many	TRBV28	TRBJ2-7	CASSPLGGAVEEQYF	TGTGCCAGCAGTCCGCTTGGGGGAGCAGTAGAGGAGCAGTACTTC
NA	once	TRBV20-1	TRBJ2-2	CSARDRRAGNTGELFF	TGCAGTGCTAGAGATCGTCGGGCAGGGAACACCGGGGAGCTGTTTTTT
NA	few	TRBV7-2	TRBJ1-5	CASSLVVQRNQPQHF	TGTGCCAGCAGCTTAGTAGTTCAGCGGAATCAGCCCCAGCATTTT
NA	NA	TRBV7-2	TRBJ2-1	CASSPRRQSSYNEQFF	TGTGCCAGCAGCCCAAGACGGCAGAGCTCCTACAATGAGCAGTTCTTC
NA	many	TRBV9	TRBJ2-3	CASSARGGQRSTDTQYF	TGTGCCAGCAGCGCAAGGGGGGGCCAGAGGAGCACAGATACGCAGTATTTT
TRBD1	few	TRBV30	TRBJ2-7	CAWSAGGVYEQYF	TGTGCCTGGAGTGCAGGGGGCGTCTACGAGCAGTACTTC
TRBD1	many	TRBV5-1	TRBJ1-6	CASSSSGTGVRNSPLHF	TGCGCCAGCAGCTCATCCGGGACAGGGGTTCGTAATTCACCCCTCCACTTT
TRBD1	many	TRBV3-1	TRBJ1-2	CASSQGGQAYYGYTF	TGTGCCAGCAGCCAAGGGGGACAGGCTTACTATGGCTACACCTTC
TRBD2	NA	TRBV28	TRBJ2-5	CASRDGGYQETQYF	TGTGCCAGCAGGGACGGGGGGTACCAAGAGACCCAGTACTTC
NA	NA	TRBV2	TRBJ2-1	CASSALETQFF	TGTGCCAGCAGTGCCTTAGAGACCCAGTTCTTC
NA	many	TRBV6-1	TRBJ1-4	CASQDLWGANEKLFF	TGTGCCAGTCAAGACCTCTGGGGAGCTAATGAAAAACTGTTTTTT
TRBD2	NA	TRBV3-1	TRBJ2-7	CASSQEGSSGYEQYF	TGTGCCAGCAGCCAAGAAGGGTCTAGCGGCTACGAGCAGTACTTC
NA	NA	TRBV7-2	TRBJ1-6	CASSSTGQQTWSSYNSPLHF	TGTGCCAGCAGCTCTACCGGACAGCAGACCTGGAGCTCCTATAATTCACCCCTCCACTTT
TRBD1	many	TRBV7-2	TRBJ1-2	CASSAVNRGDGYTF	TGTGCCAGCAGCGCCGTGAACAGGGGGGATGGCTACACCTTC
TRBD2	NA	TRBV5-1	TRBJ2-1	CASSLESGRLAYNEQFF	TGCGCCAGCAGCTTGGAAAGCGGGAGGCTAGCCTACAATGAGCAGTTCTTC
NA	many	TRBV7-2	TRBJ1-4	CASSLLQNEKLFF	TGTGCCAGCAGCTTGCTTCAAAATGAAAAACTGTTTTTT
NA	many	TRBV5-1	TRBJ2-7	CASSLVTARGEQYF	TGCGCCAGCAGCTTAGTAACAGCGAGGGGCGAGCAGTACTTC
NA	NA	TRBV5-1	TRBJ2-6	CASGQQANSGANVRTF	TGCGCCAGCGGCCAGCAGGCCAACTCTGGGGCCAACGTCCGGACTTTC
NA	many	TRBV2	TRBJ1-2	CASSVTESGYTF	TGTGCCAGCAGTGTGACGGAGTCTGGCTACACCTTC
TRBD1	NA	TRBV11-1	TRBJ2-1	CASSFKGTGGNEQFF	TGTGCCAGCAGCTTTAAGGGGACAGGGGGCAATGAGCAGTTCTTC
TRBD1	few	TRBV30	TRBJ2-4	CAWMAQGAKNIQYF	TGTGCCTGGATGGCACAGGGGGCCAAAAACATTCAGTACTTC
NA	NA	TRBV29-1	TRBJ2-3	CSEGGTGTDTQYF	TGCAGCGAAGGGGGGACAGGCACAGATACGCAGTATTTT
NA	many	TRBV7-2	TRBJ1-5	CASSPTGASNQPQHF	TGTGCCAGCAGCCCGACAGGAGCTAGCAATCAGCCCCAGCATTTT
TRBD2	many	TRBV6-1	TRBJ2-1	CASSRDRLAGVNNEQFF	TGTGCCAGCAGTCGCGACCGACTAGCGGGAGTTAACAATGAGCAGTTCTTC
NA	few	TRBV6-1	TRBJ2-3	CASRLADTQYF	TGTGCCAGCAGACTAGCAGATACGCAGTATTTT
NA	many	TRBV5-1	TRBJ2-7	CASSPGTTGVEEQYF	TGCGCCAGCAGCCCCGGGACCACCGGGGTGGAGGAGCAGTACTTC
NA	many	TRBV7-2	TRBJ1-4	CASGNEKLFF	TGTGCCAGCGGTAATGAAAAACTGTTTTTT
TRBD1	many	TRBV3-1	TRBJ2-1	CASSQEDRGLFNEQFF	TGTGCCAGCAGCCAAGAAGACAGGGGCCTTTTCAATGAGCAGTTCTTC
NA	few	TRBV3-1	TRBJ2-1	CASSQTGADNEQFF	TGTGCCAGCAGCCAAACGGGGGCGGACAATGAGCAGTTCTTC
NA	NA	TRBV30	TRBJ1-1	CAWSPTDSWDTEAFF	TGTGCCTGGAGTCCCACGGACAGTTGGGACACTGAAGCTTTCTTT
TRBD1	once	TRBV7-2	TRBJ1-5	CASSLRTGSGFQPQHF	TGTGCCAGCAGCCTTCGGACAGGGTCGGGTTTTCAGCCCCAGCATTTT
NA	NA	TRBV20-1	TRBJ2-5	CSALRDKGETQYF	TGCAGTGCCCTCCGGGACAAGGGGGAGACCCAGTACTTC
TRBD1	NA	TRBV2	TRBJ1-4	CASSGTGLVNEKLFF	TGTGCCAGCAGTGGGACAGGGCTAGTTAATGAAAAACTGTTTTTT
NA	NA	TRBV5-1	TRBJ2-2	CASSEQINTGELFF	TGCGCCAGCAGCGAGCAAATCAACACCGGGGAGCTGTTTTTT
TRBD1	many	TRBV18	TRBJ2-5	CASSGQDGGETQYF	TGTGCCAGCTCAGGACAGGATGGGGGAGAGACCCAGTACTTC
TRBD1	many	TRBV5-1	TRBJ1-1	CASSERTGVTEAFF	TGCGCCAGCAGTGAGCGAACAGGGGTCACTGAAGCTTTCTTT
NA	many	TRBV5-1	TRBJ1-2	CANPSCNGYTF	TGCGCCAACCCGAGTTGTAACGGCTACACCTTC
TRBD2	many	TRBV4-2	TRBJ2-3	CASSQVAGGTYTDTQYF	TGTGCCAGCAGCCAGGTAGCGGGGGGGACATACACAGATACGCAGTATTTT
NA	many	TRBV5-6	TRBJ1-1	CASSNTGPGYTEAFF	TGTGCCAGCAGCAACACAGGACCGGGGTACACTGAAGCTTTCTTT
NA	many	TRBV21-1	TRBJ2-7	CASSKKDRYHFSYEQYF	TGTGCCAGCAGCAAGAAGGACAGGTATCACTTCTCCTACGAGCAGTACTTC
TRBD1	NA	TRBV7-2	TRBJ1-4	CATSRDRGREKLFF	TGTGCCACCAGCCGGGACAGGGGGCGAGAAAAACTGTTTTTT
NA	many	TRBV20-1	TRBJ2-1	CSTTDRLNEQFF	TGCAGTACAACCGACAGGTTAAATGAGCAGTTCTTC
NA	few	TRBV5-1	TRBJ2-2	CASSLPLGANTGELFF	TGCGCCAGCAGCTTGCCCCTCGGTGCGAACACCGGGGAGCTGTTTTTT
NA	many	TRBV20-1	TRBJ1-5	CSARGAAFSNQPQHF	TGCAGTGCTAGAGGGGCAGCCTTTAGCAATCAGCCCCAGCATTTT
NA	NA	TRBV11-2	TRBJ1-5	CASSPPGRSNQPQHF	TGTGCCAGCAGCCCCCCGGGACGGAGCAATCAGCCCCAGCATTTT